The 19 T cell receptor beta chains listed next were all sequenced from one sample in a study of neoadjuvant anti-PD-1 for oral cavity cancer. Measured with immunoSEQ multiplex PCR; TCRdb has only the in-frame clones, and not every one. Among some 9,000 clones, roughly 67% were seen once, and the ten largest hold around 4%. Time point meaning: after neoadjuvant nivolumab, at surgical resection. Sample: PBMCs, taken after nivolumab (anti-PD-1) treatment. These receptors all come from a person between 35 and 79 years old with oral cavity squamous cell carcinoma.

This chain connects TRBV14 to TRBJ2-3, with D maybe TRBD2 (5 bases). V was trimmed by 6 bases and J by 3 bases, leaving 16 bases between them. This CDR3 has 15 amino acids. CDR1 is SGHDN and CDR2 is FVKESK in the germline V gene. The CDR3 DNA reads TGTGCCAGCAGTAGGGCCCAACTAGTTACAGATACGCAGTATTTT. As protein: CASSRAQLVTDTQYF.

The CDR3 sequence: CASSSGTADTYEQYF. The CDR3 coding sequence is TGCGCCAGCAGCTCCGGGACAGCAGATACCTACGAGCAGTACTTC. This rearrangement joins TRBV5-1 to TRBJ2-7, with 7 nucleotides matching TRBD1. CDR3 length: 15 residues. Germline values: CDR1 SGHRS, CDR2 YFSETQ. V lost 3 bases to trimming and J lost 2 bases; unmatched junction nucleotides: 8.

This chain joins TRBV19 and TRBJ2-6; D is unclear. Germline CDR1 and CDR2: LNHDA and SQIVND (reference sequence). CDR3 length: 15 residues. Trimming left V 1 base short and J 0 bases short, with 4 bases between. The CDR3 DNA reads TGTGCCAGTAGTATAGGTCTCTCTGGGGCCAACGTCCTGACTTTC. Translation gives CASSIGLSGANVLTF.

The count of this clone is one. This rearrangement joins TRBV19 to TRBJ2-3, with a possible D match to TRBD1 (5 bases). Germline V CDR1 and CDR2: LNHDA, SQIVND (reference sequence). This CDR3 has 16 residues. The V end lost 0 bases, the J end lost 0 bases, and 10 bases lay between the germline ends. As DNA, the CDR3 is TGTGCCAGTAGTATAGATCCCTCAGGGAGCACAGATACGCAGTATTTT. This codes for CASSIDPSGSTDTQYF.

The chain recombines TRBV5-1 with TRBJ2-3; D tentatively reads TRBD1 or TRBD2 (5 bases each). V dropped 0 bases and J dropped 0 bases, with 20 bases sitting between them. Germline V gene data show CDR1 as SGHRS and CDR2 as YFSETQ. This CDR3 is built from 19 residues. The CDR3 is CASSLEPSGTISSTDTQYF. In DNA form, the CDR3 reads TGCGCCAGCAGCTTGGAACCTTCCGGGACGATATCTAGCACAGATACGCAGTATTTT.

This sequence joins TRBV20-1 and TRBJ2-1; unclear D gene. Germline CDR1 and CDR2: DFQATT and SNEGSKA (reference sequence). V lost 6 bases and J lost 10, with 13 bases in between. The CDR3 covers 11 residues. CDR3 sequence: CSATLQREQFF. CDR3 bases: TGCAGTGCCACCCTTCAGAGGGAGCAGTTCTTC.

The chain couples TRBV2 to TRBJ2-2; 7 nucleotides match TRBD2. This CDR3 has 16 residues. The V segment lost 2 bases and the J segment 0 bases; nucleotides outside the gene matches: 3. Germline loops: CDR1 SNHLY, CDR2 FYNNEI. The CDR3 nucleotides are TGTGCCAGCAGTGAAACCGGACTAGCGAACACCGGGGAGCTGTTTTTT. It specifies CASSETGLANTGELFF.

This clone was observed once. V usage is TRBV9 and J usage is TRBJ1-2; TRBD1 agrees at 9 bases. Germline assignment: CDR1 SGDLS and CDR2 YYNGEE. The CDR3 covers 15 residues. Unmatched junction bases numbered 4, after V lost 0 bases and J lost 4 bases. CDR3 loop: CASSVGTGETYGYTF. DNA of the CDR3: TGTGCCAGCAGCGTAGGGACAGGGGAAACCTATGGCTACACCTTC.

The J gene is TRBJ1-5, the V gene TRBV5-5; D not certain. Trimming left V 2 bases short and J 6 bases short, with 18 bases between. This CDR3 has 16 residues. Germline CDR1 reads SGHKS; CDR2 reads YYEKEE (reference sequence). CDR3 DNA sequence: TGTGCCAGCAGCTTAGAGCCGACCCGGGGAGGTCAGCCCCAGCATTTT. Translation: CASSLEPTRGGQPQHF.

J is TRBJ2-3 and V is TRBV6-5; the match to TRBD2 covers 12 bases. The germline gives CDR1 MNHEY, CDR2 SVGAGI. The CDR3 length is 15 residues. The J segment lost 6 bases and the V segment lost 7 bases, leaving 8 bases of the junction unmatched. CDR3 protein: CASTRPGTSGDTQYF. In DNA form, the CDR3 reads TGTGCCAGCACCCGACCCGGGACTAGCGGGGATACGCAGTATTTT.

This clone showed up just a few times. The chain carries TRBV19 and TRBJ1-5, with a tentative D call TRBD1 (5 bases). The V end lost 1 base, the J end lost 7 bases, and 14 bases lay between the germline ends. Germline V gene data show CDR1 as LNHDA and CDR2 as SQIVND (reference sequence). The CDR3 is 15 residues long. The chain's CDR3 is CASSIGQGSGQPQHF. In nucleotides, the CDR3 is TGTGCCAGTAGTATAGGGCAGGGTTCAGGCCAGCCCCAGCATTTT. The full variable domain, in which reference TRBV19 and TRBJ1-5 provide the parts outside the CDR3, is DGGITQSPKYLFRKEGQNVTLSCEQNLNHDAMYWYRQDPGQGLRLIYYSQIVNDFQKGDIAEGYSVSREKKESFPLTVTSAQKNPTAFYLCASSIGQGSGQPQHFGDGTRLSIL.

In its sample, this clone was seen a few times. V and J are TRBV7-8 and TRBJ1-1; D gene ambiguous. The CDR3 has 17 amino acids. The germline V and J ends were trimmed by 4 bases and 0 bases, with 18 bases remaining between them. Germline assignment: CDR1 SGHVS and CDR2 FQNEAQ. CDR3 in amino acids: CASSSEGGRDMNTEAFF. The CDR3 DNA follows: TGTGCCAGCAGCTCGGAGGGCGGCAGAGACATGAACACTGAAGCTTTCTTT. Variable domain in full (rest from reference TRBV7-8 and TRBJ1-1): GAGVSQSPRYKVAKRGQDVALRCDPISGHVSLFWYQQALGQGPEFLTYFQNEAQLDKSGLPSDRFFAERPEGSVSTLKIQRTQQEDSAVYLCASSSEGGRDMNTEAFFGQGTRLTVV.

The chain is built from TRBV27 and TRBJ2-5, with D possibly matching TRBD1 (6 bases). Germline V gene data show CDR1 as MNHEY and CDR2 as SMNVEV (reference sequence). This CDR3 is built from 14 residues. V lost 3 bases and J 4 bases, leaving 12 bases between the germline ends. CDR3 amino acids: CASSFRGRGETQYF. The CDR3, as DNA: TGTGCCAGCAGTTTCAGGGGTAGAGGAGAGACCCAGTACTTC.

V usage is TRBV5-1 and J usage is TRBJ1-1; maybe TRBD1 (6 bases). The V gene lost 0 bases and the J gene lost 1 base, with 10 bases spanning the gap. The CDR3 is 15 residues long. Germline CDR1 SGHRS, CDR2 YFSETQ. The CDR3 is CASSLVAGANTEAFF. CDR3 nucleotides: TGCGCCAGCAGCTTGGTGGCGGGGGCGAACACTGAAGCTTTCTTT.

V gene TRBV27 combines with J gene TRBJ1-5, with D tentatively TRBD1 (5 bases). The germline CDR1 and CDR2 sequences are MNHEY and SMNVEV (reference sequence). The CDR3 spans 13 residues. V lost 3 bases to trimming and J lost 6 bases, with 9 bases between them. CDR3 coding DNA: TGTGCCAGCAGTTTCGGACACAGTCAGCCCCAGCATTTT. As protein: CASSFGHSQPQHF.

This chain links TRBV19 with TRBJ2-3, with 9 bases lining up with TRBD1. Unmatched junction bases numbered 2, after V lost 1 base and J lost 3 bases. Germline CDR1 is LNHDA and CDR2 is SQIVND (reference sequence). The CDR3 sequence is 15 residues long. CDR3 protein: CASSIGGTGTDTQYF. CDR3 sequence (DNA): TGTGCCAGTAGTATAGGCGGGACAGGGACAGATACGCAGTATTTT.

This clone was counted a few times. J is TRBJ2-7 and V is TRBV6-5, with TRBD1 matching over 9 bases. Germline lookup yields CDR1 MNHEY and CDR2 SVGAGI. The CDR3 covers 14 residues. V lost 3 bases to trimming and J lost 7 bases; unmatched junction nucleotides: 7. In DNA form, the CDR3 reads TGTGCCAGCAGTTATAACAGGGGGCGGTGGGAGCAGTACTTC. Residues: CASSYNRGRWEQYF.

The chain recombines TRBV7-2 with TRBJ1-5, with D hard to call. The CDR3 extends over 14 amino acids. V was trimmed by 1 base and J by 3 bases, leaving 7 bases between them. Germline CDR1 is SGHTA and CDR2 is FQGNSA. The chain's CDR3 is CASSLDSYNQPQHF. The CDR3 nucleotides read TGTGCCAGCAGCTTAGACAGCTACAATCAGCCCCAGCATTTT.

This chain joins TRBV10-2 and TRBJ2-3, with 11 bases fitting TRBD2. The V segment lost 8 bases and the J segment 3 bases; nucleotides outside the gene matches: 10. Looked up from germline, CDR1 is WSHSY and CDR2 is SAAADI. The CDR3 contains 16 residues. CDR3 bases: TGCGCCAGCCCACTTGACTCTAGCGGGAGGACAGATACGCAGTATTTT. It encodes CASPLDSSGRTDTQYF.